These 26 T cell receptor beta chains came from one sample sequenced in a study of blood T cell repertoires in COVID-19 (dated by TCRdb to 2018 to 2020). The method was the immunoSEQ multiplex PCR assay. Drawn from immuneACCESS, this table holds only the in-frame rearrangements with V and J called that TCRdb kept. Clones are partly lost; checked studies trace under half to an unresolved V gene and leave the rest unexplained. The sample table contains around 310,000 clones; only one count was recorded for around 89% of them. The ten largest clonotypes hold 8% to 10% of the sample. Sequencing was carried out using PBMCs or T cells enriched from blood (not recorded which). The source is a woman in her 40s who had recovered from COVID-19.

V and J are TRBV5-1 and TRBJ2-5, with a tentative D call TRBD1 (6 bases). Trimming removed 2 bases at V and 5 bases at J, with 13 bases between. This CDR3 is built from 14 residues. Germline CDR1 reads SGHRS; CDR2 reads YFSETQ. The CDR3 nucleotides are TGCGCCAGCAGCTTCCAAGGGCAGGGGGAGACCCAGTACTTC. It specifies CASSFQGQGETQYF.

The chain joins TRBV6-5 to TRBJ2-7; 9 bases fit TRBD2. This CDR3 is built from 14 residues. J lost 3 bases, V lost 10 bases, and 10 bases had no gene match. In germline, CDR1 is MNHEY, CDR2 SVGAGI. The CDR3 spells CATHSGGLFYEQYF. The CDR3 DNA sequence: TGTGCCACCCACAGCGGGGGGCTATTCTACGAGCAGTACTTC.

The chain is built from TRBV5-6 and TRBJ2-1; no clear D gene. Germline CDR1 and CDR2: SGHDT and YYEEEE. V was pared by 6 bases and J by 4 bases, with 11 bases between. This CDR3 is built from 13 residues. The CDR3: CASTVRVYNEQFF. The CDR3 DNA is TGTGCCAGCACCGTCCGCGTATACAATGAGCAGTTCTTC.

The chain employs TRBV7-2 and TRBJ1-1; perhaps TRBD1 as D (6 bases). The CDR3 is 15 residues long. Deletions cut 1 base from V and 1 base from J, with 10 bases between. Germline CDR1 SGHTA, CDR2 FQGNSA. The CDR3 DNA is TGTGCCAGCAGCTTAGTAACGGACAGGAACACTGAAGCTTTCTTT. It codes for CASSLVTDRNTEAFF.

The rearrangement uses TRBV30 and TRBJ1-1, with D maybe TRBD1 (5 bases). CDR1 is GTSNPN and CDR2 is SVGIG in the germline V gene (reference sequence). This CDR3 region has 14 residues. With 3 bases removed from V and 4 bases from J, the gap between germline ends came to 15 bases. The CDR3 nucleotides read TGTGCCTGGAGGGCTCCAAAAAGGGGCACTGAAGCTTTCTTT. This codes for CAWRAPKRGTEAFF.

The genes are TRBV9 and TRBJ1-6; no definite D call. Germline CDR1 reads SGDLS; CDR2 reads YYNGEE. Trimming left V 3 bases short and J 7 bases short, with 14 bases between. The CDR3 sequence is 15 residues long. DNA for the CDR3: TGTGCCAGCAGCGATGGACGAGGGAGGAATTCACCCCTCCACTTT. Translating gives CASSDGRGRNSPLHF.

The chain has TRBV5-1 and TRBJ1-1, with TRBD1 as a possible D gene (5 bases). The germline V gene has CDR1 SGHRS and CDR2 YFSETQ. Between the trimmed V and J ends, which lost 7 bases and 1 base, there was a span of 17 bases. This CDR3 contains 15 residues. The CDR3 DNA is TGCGCCAGCTCCAATAGCGGGGCTTGGAACACTGAAGCTTTCTTT. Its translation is CASSNSGAWNTEAFF.

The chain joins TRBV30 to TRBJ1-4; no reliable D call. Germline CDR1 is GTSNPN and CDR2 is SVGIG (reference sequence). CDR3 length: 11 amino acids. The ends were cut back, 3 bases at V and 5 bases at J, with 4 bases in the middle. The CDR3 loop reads CAWRRNEKLFF. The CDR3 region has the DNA TGTGCCTGGAGGCGAAATGAAAAACTGTTTTTT.

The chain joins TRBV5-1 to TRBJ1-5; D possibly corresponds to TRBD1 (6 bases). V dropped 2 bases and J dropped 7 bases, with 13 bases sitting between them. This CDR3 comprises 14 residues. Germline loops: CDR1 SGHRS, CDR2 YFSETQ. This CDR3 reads CASSLGGPGQPQHF. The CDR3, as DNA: TGCGCCAGCAGCTTAGGGGGTCCGGGGCAGCCCCAGCATTTT.

The CDR3 coding sequence is TGTGCCAGCAGCGTAGACCCACCTGGTCAGGGGGGCGTAAGGGGCTACACCTTC. Amino acid sequence: CASSVDPPGQGGVRGYTF. The chain uses TRBV9 and TRBJ1-2; 7 bases map to TRBD1. Germline CDR1 and CDR2: SGDLS and YYNGEE. V was clipped by 0 bases and J by 8 bases; unmatched bases: 19. The CDR3 has 18 amino acids.

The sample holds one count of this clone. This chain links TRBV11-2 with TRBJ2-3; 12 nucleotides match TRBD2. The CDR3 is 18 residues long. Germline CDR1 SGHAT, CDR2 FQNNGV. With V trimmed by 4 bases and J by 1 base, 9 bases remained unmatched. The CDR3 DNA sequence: TGTGCCAGCAGCTCTTCTAGCGGGAGGGCCTTCGGCACAGATACGCAGTATTTT. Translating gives CASSSSSGRAFGTDTQYF. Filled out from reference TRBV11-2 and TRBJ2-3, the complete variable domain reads EAGVAQSPRYKIIEKRQSVAFWCNPISGHATLYWYQQILGQGPKLLIQFQNNGVVDDSQLPKDRFSAERLKGVDSTLKIQPAKLEDSAVYLCASSSSSGRAFGTDTQYFGPGTRLTVL.

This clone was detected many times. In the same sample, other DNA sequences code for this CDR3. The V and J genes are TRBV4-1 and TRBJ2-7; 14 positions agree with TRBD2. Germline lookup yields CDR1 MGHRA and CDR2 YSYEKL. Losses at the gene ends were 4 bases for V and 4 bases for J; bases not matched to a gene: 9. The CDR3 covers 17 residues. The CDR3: CASSPRGLAGEGYEQYF. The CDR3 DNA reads TGCGCCAGCAGCCCCCGGGGACTAGCGGGAGAGGGATACGAGCAGTACTTC.

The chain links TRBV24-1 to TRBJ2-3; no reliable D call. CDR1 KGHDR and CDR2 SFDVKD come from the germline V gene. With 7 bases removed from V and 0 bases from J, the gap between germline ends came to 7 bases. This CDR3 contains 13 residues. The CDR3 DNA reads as TGTGCCACCAGGGAGACTAGCACAGATACGCAGTATTTT. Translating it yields CATRETSTDTQYF.

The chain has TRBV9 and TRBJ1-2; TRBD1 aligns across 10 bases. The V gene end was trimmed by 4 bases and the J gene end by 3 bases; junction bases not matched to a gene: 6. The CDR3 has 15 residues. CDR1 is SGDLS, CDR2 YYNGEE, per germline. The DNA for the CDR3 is TGTGCCAGCAGCTTACTTGGACAGGGGGACTATGGCTACACCTTC. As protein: CASSLLGQGDYGYTF.

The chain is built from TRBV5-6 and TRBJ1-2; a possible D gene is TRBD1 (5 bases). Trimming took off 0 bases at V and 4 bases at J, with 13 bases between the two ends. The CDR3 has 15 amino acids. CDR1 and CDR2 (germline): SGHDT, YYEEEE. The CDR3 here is CASSLVSGEVYGYTF. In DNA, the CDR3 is TGTGCCAGCAGCTTGGTATCGGGGGAAGTCTATGGCTACACCTTC.

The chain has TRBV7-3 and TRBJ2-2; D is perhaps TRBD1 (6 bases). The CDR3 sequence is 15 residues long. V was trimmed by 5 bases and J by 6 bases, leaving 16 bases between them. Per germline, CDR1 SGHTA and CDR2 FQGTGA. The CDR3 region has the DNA TGTGCCAGCAGCCCGAACAGACAGGAGGCCGGGGAGCTGTTTTTT. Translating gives CASSPNRQEAGELFF.

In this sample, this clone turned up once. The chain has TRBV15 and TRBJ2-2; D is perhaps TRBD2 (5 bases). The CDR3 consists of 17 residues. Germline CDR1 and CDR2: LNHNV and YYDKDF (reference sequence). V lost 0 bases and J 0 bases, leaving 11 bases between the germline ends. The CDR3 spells CATSRDSLAANTGELFF. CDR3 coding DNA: TGTGCCACCAGCAGAGATTCCCTAGCTGCGAACACCGGGGAGCTGTTTTTT.

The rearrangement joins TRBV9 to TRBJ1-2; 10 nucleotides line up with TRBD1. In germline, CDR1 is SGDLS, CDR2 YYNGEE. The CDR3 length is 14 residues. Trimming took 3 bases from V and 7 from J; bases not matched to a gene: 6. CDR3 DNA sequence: TGTGCCAGCAGCGCCAGACAGGGGGCAAGTGGCTACACCTTC. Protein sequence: CASSARQGASGYTF. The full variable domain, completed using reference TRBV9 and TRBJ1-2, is DSGVTQTPKHLITATGQRVTLRCSPRSGDLSVYWYQQSLDQGLQFLIQYYNGEERAKGNILERFSAQQFPDLHSELNLSSLELGDSALYFCASSARQGASGYTFGSGTRLTVV.

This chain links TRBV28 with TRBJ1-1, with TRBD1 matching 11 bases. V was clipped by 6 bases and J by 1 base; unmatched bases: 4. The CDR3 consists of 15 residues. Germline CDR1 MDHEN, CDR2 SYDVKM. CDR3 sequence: CASRGQGAGNTEAFF. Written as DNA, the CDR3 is TGTGCCAGCAGAGGACAGGGGGCCGGGAACACTGAAGCTTTCTTT.

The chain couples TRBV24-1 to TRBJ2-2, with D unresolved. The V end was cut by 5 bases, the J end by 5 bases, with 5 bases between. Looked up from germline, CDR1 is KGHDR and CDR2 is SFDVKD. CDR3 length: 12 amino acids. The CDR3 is CATSGATGELFF. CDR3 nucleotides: TGTGCCACCAGTGGCGCTACCGGGGAGCTGTTTTTT.

The CDR3, as DNA: TGTGCCAGCCCTTTGTATCGGGGGGGGGCGGCTCTGAACACTGAAGCTTTCTTT. Translation gives CASPLYRGGAALNTEAFF. The chain has TRBV5-4 and TRBJ1-1, with D perhaps TRBD1 (6 bases). V lost 7 bases, J lost 0 bases, and 25 bases lay in between. This CDR3 contains 18 residues. The germline V gene has CDR1 SGHNT and CDR2 YYREEE (reference sequence).

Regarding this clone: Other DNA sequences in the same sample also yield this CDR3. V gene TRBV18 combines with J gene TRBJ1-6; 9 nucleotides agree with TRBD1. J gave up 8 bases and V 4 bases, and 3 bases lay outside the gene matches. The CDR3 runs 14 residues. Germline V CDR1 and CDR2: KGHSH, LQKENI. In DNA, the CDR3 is TGTGCCAGCTCACTCCGGGACAGGGATTCACCCCTCCACTTT. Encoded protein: CASSLRDRDSPLHF.

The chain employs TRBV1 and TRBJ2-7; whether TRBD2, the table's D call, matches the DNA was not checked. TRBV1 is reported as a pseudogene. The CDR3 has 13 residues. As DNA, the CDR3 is TGCACCAGCAGCCCGGGACTTTGCTACGAGCAGTACTTC. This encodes CTSSPGLCYEQYF.

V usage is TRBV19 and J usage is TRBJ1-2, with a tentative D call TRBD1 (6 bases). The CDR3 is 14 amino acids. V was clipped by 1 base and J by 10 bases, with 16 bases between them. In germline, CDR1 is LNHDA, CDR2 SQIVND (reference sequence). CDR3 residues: CASSIGTAHAVYTF. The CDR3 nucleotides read TGTGCCAGTAGTATAGGGACAGCGCACGCCGTCTACACCTTC.

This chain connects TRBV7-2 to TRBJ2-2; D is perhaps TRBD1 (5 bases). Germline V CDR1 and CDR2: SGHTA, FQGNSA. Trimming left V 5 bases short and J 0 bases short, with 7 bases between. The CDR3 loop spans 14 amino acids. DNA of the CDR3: TGTGCCAGCAGCCCAGGGCCGAACACCGGGGAGCTGTTTTTT. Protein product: CASSPGPNTGELFF. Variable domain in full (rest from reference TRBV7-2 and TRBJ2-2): GAGVSQSPSNKVTEKGKDVELRCDPISGHTALYWYRQSLGQGLEFLIYFQGNSAPDKSGLPSDRFSAERTGGSVSTLTIQRTQQEDSAVYLCASSPGPNTGELFFGEGSRLTVL.

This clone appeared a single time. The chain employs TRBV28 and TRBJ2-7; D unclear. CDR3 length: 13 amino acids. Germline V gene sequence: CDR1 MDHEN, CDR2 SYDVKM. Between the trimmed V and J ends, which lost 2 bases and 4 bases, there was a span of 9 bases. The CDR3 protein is CASSLGQDYEQYF. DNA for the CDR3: TGTGCCAGCAGTTTAGGGCAGGATTACGAGCAGTACTTC.